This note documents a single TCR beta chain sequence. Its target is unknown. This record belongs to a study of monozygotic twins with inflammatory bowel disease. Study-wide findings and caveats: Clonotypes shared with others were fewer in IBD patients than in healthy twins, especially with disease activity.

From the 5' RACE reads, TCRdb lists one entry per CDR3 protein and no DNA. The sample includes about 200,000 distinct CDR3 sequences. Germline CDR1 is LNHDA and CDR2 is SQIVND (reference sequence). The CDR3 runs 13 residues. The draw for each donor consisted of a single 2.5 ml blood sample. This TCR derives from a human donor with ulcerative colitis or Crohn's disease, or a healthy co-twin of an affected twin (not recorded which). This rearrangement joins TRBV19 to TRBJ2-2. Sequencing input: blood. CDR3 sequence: CASSIALTGELFF.